The 7 T cell receptor beta chains listed next were all sequenced from one sample in a study of T cell responses to AZD1222 COVID-19 vaccine. Here immunoSEQ multiplex PCR was the method, and the copy in TCRdb shows in-frame clones only, minus some. The top ten hold around 14% of the sample, which has 100,000 to 120,000 clones, approximately 90% seen once. Sequenced here: peripheral blood, sampled 28 days after the second AZD1222 dose. These receptors were collected from an adult who received the AZD1222 COVID-19 vaccine.

The V gene is TRBV27, the J gene TRBJ2-1, with D possibly being TRBD2 (6 bases). Per germline, CDR1 MNHEY and CDR2 SMNVEV (reference sequence). This CDR3 region has 15 residues. Trimming took 2 bases from V and 5 from J, leaving 13 bases between them. This CDR3 reads CASSLMGGRDNEQFF. DNA for the CDR3: TGTGCCAGCAGTTTAATGGGAGGTAGGGACAATGAGCAGTTCTTC.

Written as DNA, the CDR3 is TGTGCCAGTAGTCTTTGGGGTCCGAGCCCCTCTGGCATCACCATATATTTT. This codes for CASSLWGPSPSGITIYF. V gene TRBV19 combines with J gene TRBJ1-3; D is ambiguous. Trimming took 5 bases from V and 9 from J, leaving 26 bases between them. The germline V gene encodes CDR1 LNHDA and CDR2 SQIVND (reference sequence). CDR3 length: 17 residues.

The rearrangement uses TRBV3-1 (or the pseudogene TRBV3-2) and TRBJ1-2; 7 positions match TRBD1. The CDR3 loop spans 15 amino acids. Trimming cost V 3 bases and J 2 bases; bases outside gene matches: 6. Germline assignment: CDR1 LGHDT and CDR2 YNNKEL (reference sequence). CDR3: CASSQRQGRNYGYTF. The CDR3 DNA reads TGTGCCAGCAGCCAGCGACAGGGTAGGAACTATGGCTACACCTTC.

The rearrangement links TRBV11-2 to TRBJ1-1; maybe TRBD1 (6 bases). With 3 bases removed from V and 4 bases from J, the gap between germline ends came to 9 bases. The CDR3 runs to 13 residues. Germline assignment: CDR1 SGHAT and CDR2 FQNNGV. The CDR3 protein is CASSFAGATEAFF. Here the CDR3 DNA reads TGTGCCAGCAGCTTTGCAGGGGCCACTGAAGCTTTCTTT.

The CDR3 sequence is CASGESSYEQYF. The CDR3 DNA is TGTGCCAGCGGGGAGAGCTCCTACGAGCAGTACTTC. V gene TRBV7-8 combines with J gene TRBJ2-7; perhaps TRBD2 as D (5 bases). The CDR3 has 12 amino acids. V was trimmed by 8 bases and J by 0 bases, leaving 8 bases between them. Per germline, CDR1 SGHVS and CDR2 FQNEAQ.

CDR3 sequence reads: CASSKRGYNYGYTF. The CDR3 nucleotides read TGTGCCAGCAGTAAGAGGGGGTATAACTATGGCTACACCTTC. This rearrangement joins TRBV27 to TRBJ1-2; TRBD1 is a possible D gene (6 bases). CDR1 MNHEY and CDR2 SMNVEV come from the germline V gene (reference sequence). Trimming removed 5 bases from V and 1 base from J, with 11 bases in between. The CDR3 has 14 residues.

The V gene is TRBV6-2 or TRBV6-3, the J gene TRBJ1-2; the match to TRBD1 covers 11 bases. CDR1 is MNHEY, CDR2 SVGEGT, per germline. The trim removed 0 bases at V and 8 bases at J, leaving 8 bases unmatched. CDR3 size: 16 residues. The CDR3 is CASSYSTGTGGGGYTF. The CDR3 region has the DNA TGTGCCAGCAGTTACTCGACGGGGACAGGGGGTGGCGGCTACACCTTC.